One and the same sample provided the 12 T cell receptor beta chains below, sequenced in a study of T cells in Graves' hyperthyroidism and ophthalmopathy. Amplified regions were TCR beta CDR3 sequences from RNA transcripts. HTBI primers drove first-round RT-PCR of the TCR CDR3. In TCRdb, the multiplex PCR reads were re-called with MiXCR into one record per CDR3 protein. Altogether about 400,000 distinct CDR3 sequences are present, 13% to 15% being singletons, with the ten largest covering roughly a fifth. Sequencing input: blood. The receptors were gathered from a woman aged 55-75 years with Graves' ophthalmopathy.

The chain uses TRBV20-1 and TRBJ2-1; no clear D. CDR3 size: 12 residues. Trimming stripped 6 bases from V and 6 bases from J, with 12 bases between. CDR1 is DFQATT, CDR2 SNEGSKA, per germline (reference sequence). The CDR3 coding sequence is TGCAGTGCGCCCGGTTACCTCAATGAGCAGTTCTTC. It is translated as CSAPGYLNEQFF.

At least ten counts were recorded for this clonotype. The V call is TRBV20-1, the J call TRBJ2-5; maybe TRBD2 (6 bases). Germline values: CDR1 DFQATT, CDR2 SNEGSKA (reference sequence). This CDR3 comprises 14 residues. V was clipped by 8 bases and J by 2 bases, with 18 bases between them. The CDR3 DNA is TGCAGTCCTGTACCGGGAGATGGGCAAGAGACCCAGTACTTC. Encoded protein: CSPVPGDGQETQYF.

This clonotype was seen at least ten times. This chain connects TRBV28 to TRBJ2-6; D ambiguous. This CDR3 spans 15 amino acids. CDR1 and CDR2 (germline): MDHEN, SYDVKM. V was pared by 4 bases and J by 2 bases, with 9 bases between. DNA for the CDR3: TGTGCCAGCAGTTCCAGCCGGGCTGGGGCCAACGTCCTGACTTTC. Its translation: CASSSSRAGANVLTF.

This clonotype was seen only a few times. For the CDR3, the DNA is TGTGCCAGTAGTATGGGGAGAGGGCGGTACAATGAGCAGTTCTTC. This sequence encodes CASSMGRGRYNEQFF. V and J are TRBV19 and TRBJ2-1; TRBD2 might be the D (5 bases). The CDR3 loop spans 15 amino acids. CDR1 LNHDA and CDR2 SQIVND come from the germline V gene (reference sequence). Trimming pared 3 bases from V and 4 bases from J, leaving 13 bases between.

The chain couples TRBV4-1 to TRBJ1-5; D is possibly TRBD1 (6 bases). The V gene lost 2 bases and the J gene lost 5 bases, with 10 bases spanning the gap. This CDR3 comprises 14 residues. In germline, CDR1 is MGHRA, CDR2 YSYEKL. In nucleotides, the CDR3 is TGCGCCAGCAGCCAAATCCCAGGGGATCAGCCCCAGCATTTT. Protein sequence: CASSQIPGDQPQHF.

This clonotype was counted at least ten times. The rearrangement joins TRBV20-1 to TRBJ2-3; 7 positions match TRBD1. The junction had 3 bases not matched to a gene; V was cut back by 3 bases and J by 0 bases. The CDR3 extends over 14 amino acids. From germline, CDR1 is DFQATT and CDR2 SNEGSKA (reference sequence). CDR3 nucleotides: TGCAGTGCTAGGTACAGGGGTAGCACAGATACGCAGTATTTT. This translates into CSARYRGSTDTQYF.

This clonotype occurred a few times. The V and J genes are TRBV9 and TRBJ1-1, with D possibly TRBD1 on 5 matching bases. The germline V and J ends were trimmed by 4 bases and 1 base, with 8 bases remaining between them. The CDR3 runs to 13 residues. Germline lookup yields CDR1 SGDLS and CDR2 YYNGEE. The CDR3 here is CASSRGENTEAFF. In DNA, the CDR3 is TGTGCCAGCAGCCGGGGCGAGAACACTGAAGCTTTCTTT.

This clonotype has at least ten counts. The V gene is TRBV7-2, the J gene TRBJ2-4; D possibly matches TRBD1 or TRBD2 (6 bases each). The CDR3 extends over 15 amino acids. V gave up 1 base and J gave up 7 bases, with 14 bases separating them. Germline V gene sequence: CDR1 SGHTA, CDR2 FQGNSA. This CDR3 reads CASSLGIGGQNIQYF. Here the CDR3 DNA reads TGTGCCAGCAGCTTAGGTATTGGGGGGCAGAACATTCAGTACTTC.

This clonotype was seen many times. The chain couples TRBV5-1 to TRBJ1-1; 8 bases match TRBD1. The CDR3 spans 12 residues. V lost 8 bases, J lost 7 bases, and 7 bases stayed unmatched. Germline CDR1 SGHRS, CDR2 YFSETQ. DNA of the CDR3: TGCGCCAGTAGGCGGACAGGGATTGAAGCTTTCTTT. It yields the protein CASRRTGIEAFF.

This clonotype occurred a few times. This rearrangement joins TRBV7-2 to TRBJ2-3; TRBD2 matches 16 bases. Germline V gene sequence: CDR1 SGHTA, CDR2 FQGNSA. The junction had 5 bases not matched to a gene; V was cut back by 5 bases and J by 3 bases. The CDR3 is 17 amino acids. The CDR3 region is CASSAGTSGRVTDTQYF. CDR3 nucleotides: TGTGCCAGCAGCGCGGGGACTAGCGGGAGGGTGACAGATACGCAGTATTTT.

In its sample, this clonotype was seen many times. The genes are TRBV7-2 and TRBJ1-6; D call uncertain. CDR3 length equals 15 residues. CDR1 is SGHTA, CDR2 FQGNSA, per germline. Trimming removed 2 bases at V and 7 bases at J, with 12 bases between. In DNA form, the CDR3 reads TGTGCCAGCAGCTTAAACAAGGGAAGGAATTCACCCCTCCACTTT. Residues: CASSLNKGRNSPLHF.

Turning to this clonotype: Being one base from a much bigger clone, this may be a read error. The rearrangement joins TRBV13 to TRBJ2-7; D is undetermined. The CDR3 covers 16 residues. Trimming cost V 5 bases and J 1 base, with 18 bases left between them. The germline V gene has CDR1 PRHDT and CDR2 FYEKMQ (reference sequence). The CDR3, as DNA: TGTGCCAGCAGCCCCCAAACTGGGCCACGGTCCTACGAGCAGTACTTC. Amino acids: CASSPQTGPRSYEQYF.